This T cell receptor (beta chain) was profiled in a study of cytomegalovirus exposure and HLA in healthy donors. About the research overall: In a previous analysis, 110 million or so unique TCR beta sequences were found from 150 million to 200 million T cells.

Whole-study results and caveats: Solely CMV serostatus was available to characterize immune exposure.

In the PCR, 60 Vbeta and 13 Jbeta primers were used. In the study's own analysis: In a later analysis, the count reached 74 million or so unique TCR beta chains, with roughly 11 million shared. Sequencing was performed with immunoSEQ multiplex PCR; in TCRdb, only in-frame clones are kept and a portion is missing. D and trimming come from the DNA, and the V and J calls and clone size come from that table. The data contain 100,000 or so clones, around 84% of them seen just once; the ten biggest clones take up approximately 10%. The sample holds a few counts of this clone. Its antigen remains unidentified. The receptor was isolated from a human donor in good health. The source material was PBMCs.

CDR3 sequence: CASSEYAPAVEAFF. The CDR3 DNA reads as TGTGCCAGCAGTGAATATGCCCCTGCAGTTGAAGCTTTCTTT. The J gene is TRBJ1-1, the V gene TRBV25-1; D gene ambiguous. The germline V and J ends were trimmed by 0 bases and 7 bases, with 12 bases remaining between them. The CDR3 contains 14 residues. Germline V gives CDR1 MGHDK, CDR2 SYGVNS.